This T cell receptor (beta chain) was captured in a study of identical twins. Germline V CDR1 and CDR2: SNHLY, FYNNEI. Trimming pared 5 bases from V and 5 bases from J, leaving 12 bases between. This CDR3 is built from 13 residues. TCRdb reanalysed the 5' RACE reads using MiXCR and keeps one entry per CDR3 protein. Of about 520,000 distinct CDR3 sequences listed, approximately 22% are singletons. These data were also filed under a second study, of T cells expressing NK-cell markers. From that report: The authors derived TCR beta repertoires from sorted CD3+CD56+NKG2C+, CD3+CD56+NKG2C- and CD3+CD56-NKG2C+ T cells. HCMV seropositivity characterized seven of the eight sequenced donors, and seronegativity one.

This TCR was sampled from a woman younger than 35 in good health. The rearrangement joins TRBV2 to TRBJ2-5, with D unclear. The material sequenced was CD4+ T cells sorted from blood. CDR3 residues: CASSRGVRETQYF. The CDR3 DNA follows: TGTGCCAGCAGTAGAGGAGTCAGGGAGACCCAGTACTTC.